This T cell receptor (beta chain) was retrieved from a study of cytomegalovirus exposure and HLA in healthy donors. General observations from the study: Later analysis found that TCR beta chains associated with HLA were more clonally expanded than other, equally common chains. Within an earlier analysis, most TCR beta V segments proved productive either about 87% or about 30% of the time. In vitro checks showed that a few CMV-associated chains really do target CMV antigens.

PCR primers comprised 60 Vbeta and 13 Jbeta primers. In the study's own analysis: A later analysis tallied 65 million to 85 million unique TCR beta chains, about 12 million of them shared. Sequenced by immunoSEQ multiplex PCR; TCRdb stores in-frame clones only, minus some. That table furnishes V, J and clone size, whereas the DNA furnished D and trimming. The table records 95,000 to 100,000 clones, 60% to 80% of them present only once. Regarding this clone: No antigen is known for it.

The CDR3 loop spans 17 amino acids. V usage is TRBV7-5 and J usage is TRBJ2-1; the table gives TRBD2 as D, unverified against the DNA. TRBV7-5 is listed as a pseudogene. The receptor's source is a female donor in good health and CMV-seronegative. Sample: PBMCs. CDR3 amino acids: CARSTHSGNGSYNEQFF. CDR3 coding DNA: TGTGCCAGAAGCACCCATAGCGGGAATGGTTCCTACAATGAGCAGTTCTTC.